Listed here are 2 T cell receptor beta chains from one sample, sequenced in a study of CD8 T cells in ankylosing spondylitis. Study results and limitations: Ankylosing spondylitis blood seemed to carry a telltale TCR beta motif made of under ten highly homologous variants.

TCRdb fed the 5' RACE reads into MiXCR, producing one record per CDR3 protein. In the table there are 400,000 to 450,000 distinct CDR3 sequences, under 20% of which are singletons. Their antigen targets remain unknown. Sequencing used blood, either unsorted or a sorted T cell fraction (not recorded which). These TCRs come from a male donor with ankylosing spondylitis.

This clonotype appeared a few times. The conserved phenylalanine or tryptophan normally closing the CDR3 is absent here, so this likely arose from a read error. Here the CDR3 DNA reads TGTGCCAGCAGCCCCAGGACTAGCGGGGGTCCCCCCCCGGGCTACAATGAGCAGTTCTCC. Residues: CASSPRTSGGPPPGYNEQFS. V is TRBV5-6 and J is TRBJ2-1; 13 nucleotides match TRBD2. This CDR3 region has 20 residues. V lost 4 bases to trimming and J lost 3 bases; unmatched junction nucleotides: 16. Germline CDR1 SGHDT, CDR2 YYEEEE.

This chain connects TRBV10-1 to TRBJ2-1, with D perhaps given as TRBD1 or TRBD2 (7 bases each). This CDR3 has 14 residues. Trimming cost V 4 bases and J 7 bases, with 14 bases left between them. Germline V gene sequence: CDR1 WNHNN, CDR2 SYGVQD (reference sequence). This CDR3 is CASSGQGEGNEQFF. As DNA, the CDR3 is TGCGCCAGCAGTGGCCAGGGGGAGGGGAATGAGCAGTTCTTC.